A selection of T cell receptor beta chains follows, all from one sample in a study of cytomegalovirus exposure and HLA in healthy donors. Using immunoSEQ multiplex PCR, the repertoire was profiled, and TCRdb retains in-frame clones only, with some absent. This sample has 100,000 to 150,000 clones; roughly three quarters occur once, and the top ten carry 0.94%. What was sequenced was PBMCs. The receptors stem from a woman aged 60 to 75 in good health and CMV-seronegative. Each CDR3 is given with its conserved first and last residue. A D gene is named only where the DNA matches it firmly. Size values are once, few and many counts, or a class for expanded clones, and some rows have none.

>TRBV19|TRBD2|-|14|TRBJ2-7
TGTGCCAGTAAGAATAGCGGGAGTGAGGACGAGCAGTACTTC
CASKNSGSEDEQYF
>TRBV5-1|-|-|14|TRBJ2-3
TGCGCCAGCAGCTTGCGGGACTTCACAGATACGCAGTATTTT
CASSLRDFTDTQYF
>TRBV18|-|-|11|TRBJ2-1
TGTGCCAGCTCCAGGGGGGTTGAGCAGTTCTTC
CASSRGVEQFF
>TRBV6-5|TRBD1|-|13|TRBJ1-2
TGTGCCAGCAGCTACAGGGGGTTAGGCGGCTACACCTTC
CASSYRGLGGYTF
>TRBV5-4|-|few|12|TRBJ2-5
TGTGCCGGGGGGAGTCGGGGAGAGACCCAGTACTTC
CAGGSRGETQYF
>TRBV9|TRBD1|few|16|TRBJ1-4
TGTGCCAGCAGCTTGCGAGGGAGACGGGACAGCGAAAAACTGTTTTTT
CASSLRGRRDSEKLFF
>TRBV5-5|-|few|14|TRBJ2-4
TGTGCCAGCAGCGAGTTCGGGGAGCGGGACATTCAGTACTTC
CASSEFGERDIQYF
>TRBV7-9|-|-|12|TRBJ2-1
TGTTCCAGCAGCCCCCTCGACAGGGAGCAGTTCTTC
CSSSPLDREQFF
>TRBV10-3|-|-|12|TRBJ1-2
TGTGCCACCGGGCGGGAAAACTATGGCTACACCTTC
CATGRENYGYTF
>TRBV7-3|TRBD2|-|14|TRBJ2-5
TGTGCCAGCAGCGCCACTAGCGGGGGAGAGACCCAGTACTTC
CASSATSGGETQYF
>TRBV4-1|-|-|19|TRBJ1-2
TGCGCCGGCAGATATGCGTCAGGAGGCAGGTCCTCGCGGGGCTATGGCTACACCTTC
CAGRYASGGRSSRGYGYTF
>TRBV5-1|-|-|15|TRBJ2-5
TGCGCCAGCAGAGACGGGAGCCTCCAGGCGGAGACCCAGTACTTC
CASRDGSLQAETQYF
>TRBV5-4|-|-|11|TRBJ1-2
TGTGCCAGCAGTCGGGACTATGGCTACACCTTC
CASSRDYGYTF
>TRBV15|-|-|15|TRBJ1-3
TGTGCCACCAGCAGAGATTGGAGGGACGGAAACACCATATATTTT
CATSRDWRDGNTIYF
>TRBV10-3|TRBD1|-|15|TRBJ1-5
TGTGCCATCAGTGAGTCGGGACAGCCAAATCAGCCCCAGCATTTT
CAISESGQPNQPQHF
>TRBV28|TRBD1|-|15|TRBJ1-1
TGTGCCAGCAGTCCCACACAGGGGGCGGGGACTGAAGCTTTCTTT
CASSPTQGAGTEAFF
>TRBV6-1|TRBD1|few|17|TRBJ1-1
TGTGCCAGCAGTGAAGCGCGTGGACAGGGGGAGTGGACTGAAGCTTTCTTT
CASSEARGQGEWTEAFF
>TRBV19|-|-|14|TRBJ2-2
TGTGCCAGTAGTATAGCCAGGGACACCGGGGAGCTGTTTTTT
CASSIARDTGELFF
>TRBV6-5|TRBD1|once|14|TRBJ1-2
TGTGCCAGCAGTTACAGGACAGGGGGCGAGGGCTACACCTTC
CASSYRTGGEGYTF
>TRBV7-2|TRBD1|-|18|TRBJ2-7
TGTGCCAGCAGCCAGAATCGTCCGGGACAGGGGATCACCTACGAGCAGTACTTC
CASSQNRPGQGITYEQYF
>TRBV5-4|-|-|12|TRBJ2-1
TGTGCCAGCAGCTTGGGGCCGAATGAGCAGTTCTTC
CASSLGPNEQFF
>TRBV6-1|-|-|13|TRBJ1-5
TGTGCCAGCGGGGGGGTCGTAGATCAGCCCCAGCATTTT
CASGGVVDQPQHF
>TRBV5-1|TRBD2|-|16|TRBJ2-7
TGCGCCAGCAGCTTGGGGACTAGCGGGAGTTTCTACGAGCAGTACTTC
CASSLGTSGSFYEQYF
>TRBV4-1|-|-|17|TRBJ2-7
TGCGCCAGCAGCCAAGCTCTGGCACAGGGTATGAACGGCGAGCAGTACTTC
CASSQALAQGMNGEQYF
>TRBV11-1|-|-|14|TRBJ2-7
TGTGCCAGCAGCTTACGCAGGGTCCCCAACGAGCAGTACTTC
CASSLRRVPNEQYF
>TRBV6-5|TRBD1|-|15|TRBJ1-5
TGTGCCAGCAGCCCCCTGACAGGGGGCAATCAGCCCCAGCATTTT
CASSPLTGGNQPQHF
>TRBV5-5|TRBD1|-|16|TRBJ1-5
TGTGCCAGCAGCTTGGCCCCAGGGGGAGGCAATCAGCCCCAGCATTTT
CASSLAPGGGNQPQHF
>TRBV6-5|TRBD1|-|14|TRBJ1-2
TGTGCCAGCAGCCGGGGACAGATCTTCTATGGCTACACCTTC
CASSRGQIFYGYTF
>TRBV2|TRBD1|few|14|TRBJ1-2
TGTGCCAGCAGTGACCGCGGGACAGGGGCTGGCTACACCTTC
CASSDRGTGAGYTF
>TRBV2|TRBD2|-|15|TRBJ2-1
TGTGCCAGCGATTCCGGGACTAGCGGGAGCAATGAGCAGTTCTTC
CASDSGTSGSNEQFF
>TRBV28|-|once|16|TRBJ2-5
TGTGCCAGCAGTTTAGGAGCGGGTATAATTCAAGAGACCCAGTACTTC
CASSLGAGIIQETQYF
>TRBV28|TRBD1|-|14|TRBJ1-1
TGTGCCAGCAACCCCGCGATAGGGGGCACTGAGGCTTTCTTT
CASNPAIGGTEAFF
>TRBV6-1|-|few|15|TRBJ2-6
TGTGCCAGCAGTGGCCACAGCTCTGGGGCCAACGTCCTGACTTTC
CASSGHSSGANVLTF
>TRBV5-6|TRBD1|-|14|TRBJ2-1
TGTGCCAGCAGCCGAGGACAGGATTACAATGAGCAGTTCTTC
CASSRGQDYNEQFF
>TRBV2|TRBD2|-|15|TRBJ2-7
TGTGCCAGCAGTGGACTAGCGACAGGAGGGGGCGAGCAGTACTTC
CASSGLATGGGEQYF
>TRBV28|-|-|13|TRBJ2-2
TGTGCCAGCAGTTTAGGGAGCACCGGGGAGCTGTTTTTT
CASSLGSTGELFF
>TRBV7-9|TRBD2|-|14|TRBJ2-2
TGTGCCAGCAGCCACAGTCGGGGGGCCGGGGAGCTGTTTTTT
CASSHSRGAGELFF
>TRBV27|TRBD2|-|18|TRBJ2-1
TGTGCCAGCAGTCCGCCGTCGAGCGGGAAGAGTTCCTACAATGAGCAGTTCTTC
CASSPPSSGKSSYNEQFF
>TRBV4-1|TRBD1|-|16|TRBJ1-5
TGCGCCAGCAGCCAAGATGGGACAGGTACAAGTCAGCCCCAGCATTTT
CASSQDGTGTSQPQHF
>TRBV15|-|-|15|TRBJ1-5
TGTGCCACCAGCAGAGGACAGGAGAGCAATCAGCCCCAGCATTTT
CATSRGQESNQPQHF
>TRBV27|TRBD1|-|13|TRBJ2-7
TGTGCCAGCAGACAGGGGGGCCCGTACGAGCAGTACTTC
CASRQGGPYEQYF
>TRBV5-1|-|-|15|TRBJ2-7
TGCGCCAGCAGCTCTACAGGGCCGAGCTCCTACGAGCAGTACTTC
CASSSTGPSSYEQYF
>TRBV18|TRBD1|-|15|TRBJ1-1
TGTGCCAGCTCACTCGGGACAGGGGGCTTAGGGGAAGCTTTCTTT
CASSLGTGGLGEAFF
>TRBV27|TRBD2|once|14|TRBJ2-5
TGTGCCAGCAGATTAGCGGGAGTCTATGAGACCCAGTACTTC
CASRLAGVYETQYF